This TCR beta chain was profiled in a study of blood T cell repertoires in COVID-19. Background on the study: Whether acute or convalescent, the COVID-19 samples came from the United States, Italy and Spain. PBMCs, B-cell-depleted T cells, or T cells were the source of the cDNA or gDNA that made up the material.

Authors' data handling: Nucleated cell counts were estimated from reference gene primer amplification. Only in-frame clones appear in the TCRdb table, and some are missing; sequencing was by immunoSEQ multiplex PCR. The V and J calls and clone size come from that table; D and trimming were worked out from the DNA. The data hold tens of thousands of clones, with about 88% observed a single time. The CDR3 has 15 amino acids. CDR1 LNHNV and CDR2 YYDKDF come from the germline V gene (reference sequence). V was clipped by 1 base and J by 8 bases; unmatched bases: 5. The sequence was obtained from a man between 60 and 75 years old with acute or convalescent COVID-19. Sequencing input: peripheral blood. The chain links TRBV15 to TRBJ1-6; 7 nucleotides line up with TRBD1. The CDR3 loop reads CATSRGDSYYSPLHF. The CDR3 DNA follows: TGTGCCACCAGCAGAGGGGACAGTTATTATTCACCCCTCCACTTT. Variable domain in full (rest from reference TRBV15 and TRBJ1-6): DAMVIQNPRYQVTQFGKPVTLSCSQTLNHNVMYWYQQKSSQAPKLLFHYYDKDFNNEADTPDNFQSRRPNTSFCFLDIRSPGLGDTAMYLCATSRGDSYYSPLHFGNGTRLTVT.